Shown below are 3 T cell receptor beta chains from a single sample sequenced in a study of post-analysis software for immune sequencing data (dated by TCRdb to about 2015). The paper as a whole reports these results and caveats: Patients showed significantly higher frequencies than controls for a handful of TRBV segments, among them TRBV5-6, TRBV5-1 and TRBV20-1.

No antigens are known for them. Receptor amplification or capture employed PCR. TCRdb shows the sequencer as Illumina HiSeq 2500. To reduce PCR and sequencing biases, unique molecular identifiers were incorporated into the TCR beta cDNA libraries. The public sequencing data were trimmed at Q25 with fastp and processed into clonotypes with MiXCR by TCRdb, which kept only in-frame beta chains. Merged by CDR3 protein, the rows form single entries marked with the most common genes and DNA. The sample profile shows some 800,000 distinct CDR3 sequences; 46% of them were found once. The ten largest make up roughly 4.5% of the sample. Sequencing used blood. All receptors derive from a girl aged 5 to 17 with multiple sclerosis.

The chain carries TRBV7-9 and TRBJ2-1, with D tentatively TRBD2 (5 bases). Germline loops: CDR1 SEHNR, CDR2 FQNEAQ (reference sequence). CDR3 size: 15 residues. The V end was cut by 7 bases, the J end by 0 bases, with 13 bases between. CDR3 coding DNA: TGTGCCAGCATCACAGCGGCAAACTCCTACAATGAGCAGTTCTTC. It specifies CASITAANSYNEQFF.

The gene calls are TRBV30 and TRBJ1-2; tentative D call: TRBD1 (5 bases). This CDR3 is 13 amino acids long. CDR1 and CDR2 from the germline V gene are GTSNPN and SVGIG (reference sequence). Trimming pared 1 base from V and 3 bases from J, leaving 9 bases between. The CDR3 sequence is CAWSGDGDYGYTF. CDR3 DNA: TGTGCCTGGAGTGGGGACGGGGACTATGGCTACACCTTC.

The CDR3 sequence is CASSLHQGAYEQYF. The DNA for the CDR3 is TGTGCCAGCAGTTTACATCAGGGGGCCTACGAGCAGTACTTC. This chain connects TRBV12-3 or TRBV12-4 to TRBJ2-7; TRBD1 matches at 7 bases. The junction had 3 bases not matched to a gene; V was cut back by 2 bases and J by 2 bases. This CDR3 is built from 14 residues.